Below, one T cell receptor (beta chain) is given with its context. The antigen remains unidentified. TCRdb re-called the 5' RACE reads through MiXCR, storing one row per CDR3 protein. The sample shows about 480,000 distinct CDR3 sequences, more than 13% of them seen only once. The source of the sample is a study of identical twins. Study-level findings and limits: Donors were not followed over many years; analysis was cross-sectional.

There were only healthy Caucasians among the donors. This CDR3 has 15 amino acids. Germline values: CDR1 LGHDT, CDR2 YNNKEL (reference sequence). Trimming removed 0 bases from V and 4 bases from J; junction bases left unmatched: 5. The sample also formed part of further work on yellow fever vaccine responses in identical twins.

This receptor was taken from a woman in her late teens or twenties in good health. The chain carries TRBV3-1 and TRBJ1-2; 7 bases agree with TRBD1. Sequencing input: CD4+ T cells sorted from blood. CDR3 in DNA: TGTGCCAGCAGCCAAGATCTTACAGGGGTCTATGGCTACACCTTC. Its translation is CASSQDLTGVYGYTF.